A selection of T cell receptor beta chains follows, all from one sample in a study of blood T cell repertoires in COVID-19. The table came from immunoSEQ multiplex PCR; TCRdb's copy has only in-frame clones and leaves some out. The table lists about 320,000 clones, roughly 89% of them singletons. Material: PBMCs or T cells enriched from blood (not recorded which). The receptors were sampled from a man aged 55 to 70 who had recovered from COVID-19. The CDR3 runs from the conserved cysteine through the conserved F or W. Fields, in order: clone size, D gene, V gene, J gene, CDR3 protein, CDR3 DNA. D genes are given only for firm matches. A clone size is listed for some rows: how often the clone was seen (once, few, many), or a class if it is expanded.

few	TRBD1	TRBV25-1	TRBJ1-5	CASSDDRTGGDNQPQHF	TGTGCCAGCAGTGATGACAGGACAGGGGGAGACAATCAGCCCCAGCATTTT
NA	NA	TRBV1	TRBJ2-1	CTSSRTGGAVFDEQFF	TGCACCAGCAGCCGGACAGGCGGGGCGGTTTTTGATGAGCAGTTCTTC
NA	TRBD2	TRBV7-6	TRBJ2-2	CASSPPNGGNGELFF	TGTGCCAGCAGCCCCCCAAACGGGGGGAACGGGGAGCTGTTTTTT
NA	TRBD1	TRBV7-2	TRBJ1-5	CASSFTGAAAQPQHF	TGTGCCAGCAGCTTTACAGGGGCGGCCGCTCAGCCCCAGCATTTT
NA	NA	TRBV5-1	TRBJ2-5	CASSLAGQTWAQYF	TGCGCCAGCAGCTTGGCCGGACAGACTTGGGCCCAGTACTTC
NA	TRBD1	TRBV11-2	TRBJ1-2	CASRRPGQGTKGYGYTF	TGTGCCAGCAGACGGCCGGGACAGGGGACGAAAGGATATGGCTACACCTTC
NA	TRBD1	TRBV9	TRBJ1-4	CASSRTGGDEKLFF	TGTGCCAGCAGCAGGACAGGGGGCGACGAAAAACTGTTTTTT
once	NA	TRBV28	TRBJ1-4	CASSLRRVNEKLFF	TGTGCCAGCAGTTTACGGAGGGTTAATGAAAAACTGTTTTTT
NA	TRBD1	TRBV19	TRBJ2-7	CASRGQGLYEQYF	TGTGCCAGTAGGGGACAGGGTCTCTACGAGCAGTACTTC
NA	TRBD2	TRBV4-1	TRBJ2-2	CASSQEGWREATGELFF	TGCGCCAGCAGCCAAGAAGGTTGGCGGGAGGCGACCGGGGAGCTGTTTTTT
NA	NA	TRBV15	TRBJ2-2	CATSRFYTGELFF	TGTGCCACCAGCAGATTCTACACCGGGGAGCTGTTTTTT
NA	NA	TRBV15	TRBJ2-2	CATSRDGAGASNTGELFF	TGTGCCACCAGCAGAGATGGGGCAGGGGCTTCGAACACCGGGGAGCTGTTTTTT
NA	NA	TRBV7-2	TRBJ1-5	CASSRAQGLNQPQHF	TGTGCCAGCAGCCGGGCGCAGGGTCTCAATCAGCCCCAGCATTTT
NA	TRBD2	TRBV28	TRBJ2-2	CASSLVLAGRTGELFF	TGTGCCAGCAGTTTAGTACTAGCGGGACGCACCGGGGAGCTGTTTTTT
NA	TRBD1	TRBV9	TRBJ2-1	CASSVGGQGFIGEQFF	TGTGCCAGCAGCGTAGGGGGACAGGGGTTTATTGGTGAGCAGTTCTTC
NA	NA	TRBV27	TRBJ1-4	CASSKSRGTNEKLFF	TGTGCCAGCAGTAAAAGCAGGGGAACTAATGAAAAACTGTTTTTT
NA	NA	TRBV28	TRBJ1-4	CASMRGFNEKLFF	TGTGCCAGCATGCGGGGTTTTAATGAAAAACTGTTTTTT
NA	NA	TRBV7-6	TRBJ2-1	CASSLAGAGTYNEQFF	TGTGCCAGCAGCTTAGCGGGGGCCGGAACCTACAATGAGCAGTTCTTC
once	NA	TRBV5-1	TRBJ2-6	CASSRDSGANVLTF	TGCGCCAGCTCCCGGGACTCTGGGGCCAACGTCCTGACTTTC
NA	TRBD2	TRBV11-2	TRBJ2-1	CASRPTLAGPVYNEQFF	TGTGCCAGCAGGCCGACCTTAGCGGGACCAGTCTACAATGAGCAGTTCTTC
NA	NA	TRBV20-1	TRBJ2-3	CSATRADTQYF	TGCAGTGCCACTAGAGCAGATACGCAGTATTTT
NA	TRBD1	TRBV18	TRBJ2-1	CASSPFQGADNEQFF	TGTGCCAGCTCACCATTTCAGGGGGCCGACAATGAGCAGTTCTTC
once	TRBD1	TRBV6-1	TRBJ2-7	CASSEARTGALEQYF	TGTGCCAGCAGTGAAGCCCGGACAGGGGCGCTCGAGCAGTACTTC
NA	TRBD1	TRBV5-1	TRBJ2-3	CASSNRDRDTQYF	TGCGCCAGCAGCAATCGGGACAGGGATACGCAGTATTTT
once	NA	TRBV7-3	TRBJ2-2	CASSLNSGKVGTGELFF	TGTGCCAGCAGCTTAAATTCAGGGAAGGTCGGCACCGGGGAGCTGTTTTTT
NA	TRBD1	TRBV11-2	TRBJ1-2	CASSTPTQQGAAYGYTF	TGTGCCAGCAGCACACCCACACAGCAGGGGGCCGCCTATGGCTACACCTTC
NA	NA	TRBV2	TRBJ1-3	CASTRWREAGNTIYF	TGTGCCAGCACCCGATGGAGGGAAGCTGGAAACACCATATATTTT
NA	TRBD1	TRBV5-4	TRBJ2-2	CASSGTGGSGELFF	TGTGCCAGCAGCGGGACAGGGGGATCCGGGGAGCTGTTTTTT
NA	TRBD1	TRBV29-1	TRBJ2-2	CSAQGQGAVTGELFF	TGCAGCGCCCAGGGACAGGGGGCGGTCACCGGGGAGCTGTTTTTT
NA	TRBD2	TRBV5-6	TRBJ2-5	CASSPALGLAESYQETQYF	TGTGCCAGCAGCCCCGCCCTGGGACTAGCGGAATCGTACCAAGAGACCCAGTACTTC
NA	TRBD1	TRBV11-2	TRBJ1-4	CATRPLGQSNEKLFF	TGTGCCACCAGGCCCTTGGGACAGTCTAATGAAAAACTGTTTTTT
NA	NA	TRBV14	TRBJ2-5	CASSHLGRVETQYF	TGTGCCAGCAGCCATTTGGGCAGGGTGGAGACCCAGTACTTC
NA	TRBD1	TRBV6-5	TRBJ2-7	CASRAGQGWSNEQYF	TGTGCCAGCAGGGCCGGACAGGGGTGGTCGAACGAGCAGTACTTC
few	NA	TRBV6-1	TRBJ2-1	CASSEILSGSYNEQFF	TGTGCCAGCAGTGAGATCCTTAGCGGCTCCTACAATGAGCAGTTCTTC
NA	TRBD2	TRBV16	TRBJ2-7	CASSLWPRGGTSGSYEQYF	TGTGCCAGCAGCCTATGGCCGCGGGGGGGGACTAGCGGGTCCTACGAGCAGTACTTC
NA	TRBD1	TRBV2	TRBJ2-5	CASSQLTGRGETQYF	TGTGCCAGCAGTCAATTGACAGGGAGAGGGGAGACCCAGTACTTC
NA	NA	TRBV6-5	TRBJ2-7	CASTNRGDTQYF	TGTGCCAGCACCAACCGTGGGGACACGCAGTACTTC
NA	TRBD1	TRBV27	TRBJ1-2	CASTRGVGGDYGYTF	TGTGCCAGCACCAGGGGGGTAGGGGGCGACTATGGCTACACCTTC
once	TRBD1	TRBV29-1	TRBJ2-1	CSVEPGTGGAYNEQFF	TGCAGCGTTGAGCCCGGGACAGGGGGGGCCTACAATGAGCAGTTCTTC
NA	NA	TRBV6-1	TRBJ2-5	CASSELALQETQYF	TGTGCCAGCAGTGAACTAGCGTTACAAGAGACCCAGTACTTC
NA	NA	TRBV9	TRBJ1-2	CASSTRPDIGYGYTF	TGTGCCAGCAGCACGCGTCCGGACATCGGCTATGGCTACACCTTC
NA	TRBD1	TRBV19	TRBJ2-1	CASSIIQGYNEQFF	TGTGCCAGTAGTATAATACAGGGGTACAATGAGCAGTTCTTC